These T cell receptor beta chains were read from a single sample in a study of blood T cells in healthy people across ages. MiXCR, run by TCRdb on the 5' RACE reads, gives a single entry per CDR3 protein. Among about 1.4 million distinct CDR3 sequences listed, 45% to 70% were seen once. Sequencing input: blood. The receptors originated from a man between 18 and 35 years old in good health. The conserved cysteine and the conserved F or W are not part of the CDR3 here.

V	J	length	CDR3
TRBV12-5	TRBJ1-2	12	ASGWDRGDSGYT
TRBV9	TRBJ2-2	14	ASSPNRGFSTGELF
TRBV29-1	TRBJ1-1	9	SVRLNTEAF
TRBV25-1	-	12	ASRPGQGIYEQY
TRBV20-1	TRBJ1-5	11	SAAGADYQPQH
TRBV12-3/TRBV12-4	TRBJ2-5	13	ASSPQGEGEETQY
TRBV12-3/TRBV12-4	TRBJ2-7	12	ASSSPGASYEQY
TRBV7-2	TRBJ2-3	14	ASSLQGARITDTQY
TRBV28	TRBJ2-1	13	ATQLLAGGPDEQF
TRBV6-6	TRBJ2-3	10	VSSGLADTQY
TRBV29-1	TRBJ2-7	14	SVVRQGRGAIGEQY
TRBV12-3/TRBV12-4	TRBJ2-7	12	ASSFTGKGSPQY
TRBV29-1	TRBJ2-1	11	SVETTSVNEQF
TRBV20-1	TRBJ2-5	12	SAGPGTTQETQY
TRBV6-5	TRBJ2-5	13	ASSGTGIPQETQY
TRBV27	TRBJ2-1	10	ASTGERNEQF
TRBV7-9	TRBJ2-6	15	ASSRGRTNSGANVLT
TRBV7-6	TRBJ1-2	12	ASSLVPGGHGYT
TRBV20-1	TRBJ2-5	13	SAIVAGGVQETQY
TRBV7-2	TRBJ2-1	16	ASSPSVAALGLFNEQF
TRBV28	TRBJ1-1	16	ASSLQPGQTRKDTEAF
TRBV18	TRBJ2-1	14	ASSPGGRIMSNEQF
TRBV7-8	TRBJ2-1	12	ASSAPGGGNEQF
TRBV12-3/TRBV12-4	-	11	ASSNRAGDEQY
TRBV4-1	TRBJ2-1	16	ASSQRGPSGVSYNEQF
TRBV20-1	-	10	SAALPQETQY
TRBV20-1	-	12	SADRLGDYNEQY
TRBV6-6	TRBJ2-1	10	ASSYVIDEQF
TRBV7-8	TRBJ2-7	11	ASTLQGDYEQY
TRBV2	TRBJ1-5	12	ASSGGGGVQPQH
TRBV6-2/TRBV6-3	TRBJ2-4	11	AGLGQARNIQY
TRBV29-1	TRBJ1-1	12	SVEVRGRKTEAF
TRBV20-1	TRBJ2-3	10	SARPTSDTQY
TRBV21-1	TRBJ2-6	16	ASNFSGTPSSGANVLT
TRBV29-1	TRBJ2-1	10	SVEVSVNEQF
TRBV20-1	TRBJ2-4	12	SARLGSGGNEQY
TRBV25-1	TRBJ2-3	15	ASSSTIGTDYTDTQY
TRBV20-1	TRBJ2-5	17	SARDGWTSGSGYQETQY
TRBV20-1	-	14	SASPPGTGLRETQY
TRBV6-5	TRBJ1-2	14	ASSSSGLPRYYGYT
TRBV27	TRBJ2-6	13	ASRLGASGANVLT
TRBV6-1	TRBJ2-7	14	ASSEARTSGPGAQY
TRBV7-9	TRBJ2-5	10	ASSHSGPEQY
TRBV25-1	TRBJ2-5	13	ASSDIAGLQETQY
TRBV24-1	TRBJ2-1	17	ATSDTGTSGGNSYNEQF
TRBV12-3/TRBV12-4	TRBJ1-2	14	ASSPPRDGTMRGYT
TRBV28	TRBJ1-2	12	ASSPPRDRDGYT
TRBV5-3	TRBJ2-5	15	ASSQAQQGDHLWTQY
TRBV20-1	TRBJ2-7	13	SAIPVWVSSYEQY
TRBV7-8	TRBJ2-3	15	ASSLVTSRLITDTQY
TRBV20-1	TRBJ1-2	13	SAPKHQNANYGYT
TRBV6-5	TRBJ1-1	11	ASSAPMNTEAF